One and the same sample provided the 27 T cell receptor beta chains below, sequenced in a study of T cell changes during pregnancy in multiple sclerosis. Sequenced by immunoSEQ multiplex PCR; TCRdb stores in-frame clones only, minus some. Of approximately 4,000 clones listed, 85% to 90% are singletons. Sequences were derived from CD8+ T cells from peripheral blood mononuclear cells, sampled in the first trimester of pregnancy. The source of these receptors is a female donor in good health, enrolled as a control in a pregnancy study.

This clone was counted a single time. The chain has TRBV6-5 and TRBJ1-2; perhaps TRBD1 as D (6 bases). This CDR3 has 13 amino acids. Per the germline V gene, CDR1 is MNHEY and CDR2 is SVGAGI. Deletions cut 10 bases from V and 2 bases from J, with 14 bases between. This CDR3 is CATRPGHNYGYTF. The CDR3 nucleotides read TGTGCCACTCGCCCGGGACACAACTATGGCTACACCTTC.

V and J are TRBV7-6 and TRBJ1-1; a weak D match, TRBD1 (6 bases). Germline V lookup: CDR1 SGHVS, CDR2 FNYEAQ. The CDR3 length is 14 residues. The ends were cut back, 4 bases at V and 1 base at J, with 10 bases in the middle. In nucleotides, the CDR3 is TGTGCCAGCAGCTCCTTACAGGGGAACACTGAAGCTTTCTTT. Protein product: CASSSLQGNTEAFF.

The V call is TRBV7-2, the J call TRBJ1-2; the match to TRBD1 covers 8 bases. Germline V gene lookup returns CDR1 SGHTA and CDR2 FQGNSA. The CDR3 covers 15 residues. Trimming at V came to 4 bases and at J to 4 bases, leaving 8 bases not matched to a gene. This CDR3 reads CASSSRTGQLYGYTF. The CDR3 DNA reads as TGTGCCAGCAGCTCGCGGACAGGGCAACTCTATGGCTACACCTTC.

This clone came up once. The chain employs TRBV6-6 and TRBJ1-2; TRBD1 matches at 11 bases. The CDR3 is 15 amino acids. In germline, CDR1 is MNHNY, CDR2 SVGAGI (reference sequence). V dropped 6 bases and J dropped 3; count of bases not matched to a gene: 6. CDR3: CASSHLGQGDYGYTF. CDR3 DNA: TGTGCCAGCAGCCACCTGGGACAGGGGGACTATGGCTACACCTTC.

J is TRBJ2-1 and V is TRBV6-5; 7 bases align to TRBD1. Trimming took 0 bases from V and 6 from J; bases not matched to a gene: 5. This CDR3 has 15 amino acids. Germline V gives CDR1 MNHEY, CDR2 SVGAGI. CDR3 in DNA: TGTGCCAGCAGTTACTCTCGAGACAGGGTCAATGAGCAGTTCTTC. It specifies CASSYSRDRVNEQFF.

V is TRBV5-4 and J is TRBJ2-1; D not certain. This CDR3 comprises 15 residues. The V end was cut by 0 bases, the J end by 0 bases, with 7 bases between. Looked up from germline, CDR1 is SGHNT and CDR2 is YYREEE (reference sequence). CDR3 loop: CASSLDLPSYNEQFF. CDR3 bases: TGTGCCAGCAGCTTGGACTTACCCTCCTACAATGAGCAGTTCTTC.

V and J are TRBV7-2 and TRBJ2-5, with TRBD2 matching 10 bases. Germline CDR1 is SGHTA and CDR2 is FQGNSA. The V and J ends lost 3 bases and 1 base, in that order; junction bases with no gene match: 5. The CDR3 runs 16 residues. In nucleotides, the CDR3 is TGTGCCAGCAGCTTGCTAGCGGGGGCCCCCCAAGAGACCCAGTACTTC. Amino acid sequence: CASSLLAGAPQETQYF.

The V and J genes are TRBV5-5 and TRBJ1-2, with D uncertain. CDR1 and CDR2 from the germline V gene are SGHKS and YYEKEE (reference sequence). V was pared by 9 bases and J by 2 bases, with 17 bases between. This CDR3 region has 14 residues. The CDR3 coding sequence is TGTGCCACCACCCGGGAACAGACCAACTATGGCTACACCTTC. Its protein product is CATTREQTNYGYTF.

The V and J genes are TRBV7-6 and TRBJ2-7; TRBD1 matches at 8 bases. The CDR3 is 16 amino acids. Germline V CDR1 and CDR2: SGHVS, FNYEAQ. With 0 bases clipped from V and 0 bases from J, the junction kept 4 bases outside the gene matches. CDR3 DNA sequence: TGTGCCAGCAGCTTAGCTGGGACAGGAAGCTCCTACGAGCAGTACTTC. Protein sequence: CASSLAGTGSSYEQYF.

For the CDR3, the DNA is TGTGCCAGCAGACGGACAGGGGGTGGTGAAAAACTGTTTTTT. Its translation is CASRRTGGGEKLFF. The chain combines TRBV7-2 with TRBJ1-4; 10 positions match TRBD1. The CDR3 loop spans 14 amino acids. After removal of 6 bases from V and 7 bases from J, the junction contained 5 bases not matched to a gene. Germline V gene sequence: CDR1 SGHTA, CDR2 FQGNSA.

Only one count was recorded for this clone. V usage is TRBV21-1 and J usage is TRBJ1-1. TRBV21-1 is an annotated pseudogene. CDR3 length: 16 residues. The chain's CDR3 is CASSYLVATLRTEAFF. CDR3 coding DNA: TGTGCCAGCAGCTACCTTGTAGCTACACTTCGCACTGAAGCTTTCTTT.

The chain uses TRBV27 and TRBJ2-5; D call uncertain. Germline V CDR1 and CDR2: MNHEY, SMNVEV (reference sequence). This CDR3 has 11 amino acids. V lost 6 bases to trimming and J lost 5 bases, with 7 bases between them. The DNA for the CDR3 is TGTGCCAGCAGGTTCGGGGAGACCCAGTACTTC. Its protein product is CASRFGETQYF.

This chain uses TRBV13 with TRBJ2-7; perhaps TRBD2 as D (5 bases). V lost 5 bases to trimming and J lost 0 bases, with 20 bases between them. Germline CDR1 and CDR2: PRHDT and FYEKMQ (reference sequence). The CDR3 is 17 amino acids. The CDR3 loop reads CASSTRGGQANSYEQYF. Written as DNA, the CDR3 is TGTGCCAGCAGCACGCGAGGCGGGCAGGCAAACTCCTACGAGCAGTACTTC.

This rearrangement joins TRBV7-9 to TRBJ2-1; no reliable D call. V lost 7 bases and J 4 bases, leaving 8 bases between the germline ends. Germline V gene sequence: CDR1 SEHNR, CDR2 FQNEAQ (reference sequence). CDR3 length: 12 amino acids. The CDR3, as DNA: TGTGCCAGCACCGGGTATTACAATGAGCAGTTCTTC. Amino acids: CASTGYYNEQFF.

This clone was observed a few times. CDR3 bases: TGTGCCAGCAGTGACGTTTTCGGGACAGGAAACACCGGGGAGCTGTTTTTT. It is translated as CASSDVFGTGNTGELFF. This chain uses TRBV2 with TRBJ2-2, with TRBD1 matching over 8 bases. V gave up 3 bases and J gave up 2 bases; unmatched junction bases: 8. Germline CDR1 and CDR2: SNHLY and FYNNEI. This CDR3 is 17 amino acids long.

This chain connects TRBV5-4 to TRBJ1-1, with D perhaps matching TRBD1 (6 bases). V lost 3 bases, J lost 8 bases, and 20 bases lay in between. This CDR3 has 15 amino acids. Germline CDR1 SGHNT, CDR2 YYREEE (reference sequence). In nucleotides, the CDR3 is TGTGCCAGCAGCTCACAGGACAGCCTCTCCGGGGAAGCTTTCTTT. It specifies CASSSQDSLSGEAFF.

This clone was seen only a few times. The chain couples TRBV14 to TRBJ1-2, with 7 bases that match TRBD1. V was clipped by 1 base and J by 4 bases; unmatched bases: 6. CDR1 and CDR2 from the germline V gene are SGHDN and FVKESK. The CDR3 runs to 15 residues. This chain's CDR3 is CASSQAPDRVYGYTF. As DNA, the CDR3 is TGTGCCAGCAGCCAAGCCCCCGACAGGGTCTATGGCTACACCTTC.

The chain combines TRBV28 with TRBJ1-5, with a tentative D call TRBD1 (5 bases). With 1 base removed from V and 5 bases from J, the gap between germline ends came to 12 bases. In germline, CDR1 is MDHEN, CDR2 SYDVKM. The CDR3 is made up of 15 amino acids. This CDR3 reads CASSLSGGEHQPQHF. The CDR3 DNA reads TGTGCCAGCAGTTTATCGGGAGGGGAGCATCAGCCCCAGCATTTT.

The gene calls are TRBV9 and TRBJ1-1; D unresolved. The CDR3 runs to 13 residues. V was shortened by 1 base and J by 1 base, with 5 bases between the two germline ends. The germline V gene encodes CDR1 SGDLS and CDR2 YYNGEE. The CDR3 protein is CASSVPPNTEAFF. The DNA of the CDR3 is TGTGCCAGCAGCGTACCTCCGAACACTGAAGCTTTCTTT.

The J gene is TRBJ1-4, the V gene TRBV5-1; 7 positions agree with TRBD1. Germline CDR1 SGHRS, CDR2 YFSETQ. The CDR3 length is 14 residues. Unmatched junction bases numbered 6, after V lost 3 bases and J lost 7 bases. CDR3 amino acids: CASSSQGEREKLFF. Written as DNA, the CDR3 is TGCGCCAGCAGCTCTCAGGGGGAGCGTGAAAAACTGTTTTTT.

This chain's CDR3 is CASSLGHADTQYF. The DNA for the CDR3 is TGTGCCAGCAGCTTAGGACACGCAGATACGCAGTATTTT. This chain connects TRBV7-9 to TRBJ2-3; D is unclear. This CDR3 is built from 13 residues. V was trimmed by 1 base and J by 4 bases, leaving 6 bases between them. CDR1 and CDR2 (germline): SEHNR, FQNEAQ (reference sequence). The complete variable domain, with remaining parts taken from reference TRBV7-9 and TRBJ2-3, reads DTGVSQNPRHKITKRGQNVTFRCDPISEHNRLYWYRQTLGQGPEFLTYFQNEAQLEKSRLLSDRFSAERPKGSFSTLEIQRTEQGDSAMYLCASSLGHADTQYFGPGTRLTVL.

The chain joins TRBV11-2 to TRBJ2-5; D is possibly TRBD1 (7 bases). V was clipped by 8 bases and J by 1 base, with 17 bases between them. This CDR3 has 15 amino acids. Germline values: CDR1 SGHAT, CDR2 FQNNGV. CDR3: CASSLEGAPQETQYF. CDR3 nucleotides: TGTGCCAGCTCCCTGGAGGGGGCTCCCCAAGAGACCCAGTACTTC.

The chain is built from TRBV19 and TRBJ1-2; D remains ambiguous. V gave up 6 bases and J gave up 0 bases, with 8 bases separating them. This CDR3 has 13 amino acids. CDR1 LNHDA and CDR2 SQIVND come from the germline V gene (reference sequence). CDR3 coding DNA: TGTGCCAGTAGCCCGGGTCCTAACTATGGCTACACCTTC. It encodes CASSPGPNYGYTF.

The chain is built from TRBV2 and TRBJ2-7, with D maybe TRBD1 (7 bases). This CDR3 is 14 amino acids long. V lost 7 bases, J lost 4 bases, and 17 bases lay in between. Germline-derived CDR1 and CDR2 are SNHLY and FYNNEI. The CDR3 region has the DNA TGTGCCAGCACCCTCGATCAGGGGGGATACGAGCAGTACTTC. It is translated as CASTLDQGGYEQYF.

This chain joins TRBV15 and TRBJ1-6, with TRBD1 as a possible D gene (5 bases). The CDR3 is 15 amino acids. Between the trimmed V and J ends, which lost 0 bases and 7 bases, there was a span of 10 bases. Germline V gene lookup returns CDR1 LNHNV and CDR2 YYDKDF (reference sequence). The chain's CDR3 is CATSRDLGLNSPLHF. For the CDR3, the DNA is TGTGCCACCAGCAGAGATTTGGGGCTAAATTCACCCCTCCACTTT.

The rearrangement links TRBV6-5 to TRBJ1-2; 12 positions match TRBD1. The V segment lost 9 bases and the J segment 4 bases; nucleotides outside the gene matches: 6. Germline V gives CDR1 MNHEY, CDR2 SVGAGI. The CDR3 is made up of 14 amino acids. The CDR3 loop reads CASTRDRGLYGYTF. DNA for the CDR3: TGTGCCAGTACCCGGGACAGGGGGCTCTATGGCTACACCTTC.

V usage is TRBV10-3 and J usage is TRBJ1-2; 11 bases agree with TRBD1. V shed 4 bases and J 0 bases; nucleotides not matched to a gene: 7. CDR3 size: 17 residues. The germline CDR1 and CDR2 sequences are ENHRY and SYGVKD. In DNA, the CDR3 is TGTGCCATCAGTGCTCCGGACAGGGGGCTTACTAACTATGGCTACACCTTC. It yields the protein CAISAPDRGLTNYGYTF.